The clone carrying this TCR beta chain was found a few times. Its antigen is still unknown. Time point here: newly diagnosed GD, antithyroid drugs for less than 3 months. After RNA was extracted from PBMCs, the TCR library was made from it. Trimming shortened V by 6 bases and J by 0 bases, and 11 bases separated the two germline ends. The CDR3 is 14 residues long. Germline CDR1 MGHDK, CDR2 SYGVNS. This entry is derived from a study of regulatory T cells in long-lasting Graves disease. Study-level findings and limits: Graves' patients with persistent disease showed TCR diversity lower than patients newly diagnosed. Persistent disease exhibited a predilection for TRBV28, TRBJ1-2 and TRBJ2-5.

Through Arm-PCR of CDR3 regions and iRepertoire HTBI primers, TCR beta libraries were built. TCRdb reprocessed the multiplex PCR reads via MiXCR and lists one record per CDR3 protein. The data show roughly 350,000 distinct CDR3 sequences, with about 16% seen just once and 20% held by the top ten. The data also belong to a second study, concerning T cells in Graves' hyperthyroidism and ophthalmopathy. That report notes: Among the patients, aged 18 to 65, hyperthyroidism was newly diagnosed and had lasted under 2 months. The study used the HTBI primer set for a first-round RT-PCR of the TCR CDR3.

The V and J genes are TRBV25-1 and TRBJ1-2, with D maybe TRBD1 (5 bases). This clonotype was obtained from a woman younger than 35 with Graves disease. The source was peripheral blood mononuclear cells (PBMCs), collected at new diagnosis, from a patient treated with antithyroid drugs. The CDR3 region is CASRRDGANYGYTF. The CDR3 DNA is TGTGCCAGCAGACGGGACGGGGCTAACTATGGCTACACCTTC.